This T cell receptor beta chain emerged from a study of OX40 agonist ivuxolimab in advanced cancers. Background on the study: Patients were dosed with the agonistic anti-OX40 (CD134) antibody ivuxolimab. Prior therapy, whether anti-PD-1, anti-PD-L1 or anti-CTLA-4, was allowed, and less than 45% had some.

Only in-frame clones appear in the TCRdb table, and some are missing; sequencing was by immunoSEQ multiplex PCR. The table lists about 99,000 clones, approximately 94% of them singletons. The germline V gene has CDR1 SGHAT and CDR2 FQNNGV. V was trimmed by 5 bases and J by 0 bases, leaving 10 bases between them. This CDR3 region has 14 residues. This sequence was found in an adult with an advanced solid tumor such as melanoma, head and neck, liver or kidney cancer. The chain has TRBV11-2 and TRBJ1-1, with D possibly being TRBD1 (6 bases). This specimen consisted of CD4+ or CD8+ T cells sorted from blood, obtained in a trial of the OX40 agonist ivuxolimab. In DNA, the CDR3 is TGTGCCAGCAGCCTCACAGGGTTGAACACTGAAGCTTTCTTT. Protein sequence: CASSLTGLNTEAFF.